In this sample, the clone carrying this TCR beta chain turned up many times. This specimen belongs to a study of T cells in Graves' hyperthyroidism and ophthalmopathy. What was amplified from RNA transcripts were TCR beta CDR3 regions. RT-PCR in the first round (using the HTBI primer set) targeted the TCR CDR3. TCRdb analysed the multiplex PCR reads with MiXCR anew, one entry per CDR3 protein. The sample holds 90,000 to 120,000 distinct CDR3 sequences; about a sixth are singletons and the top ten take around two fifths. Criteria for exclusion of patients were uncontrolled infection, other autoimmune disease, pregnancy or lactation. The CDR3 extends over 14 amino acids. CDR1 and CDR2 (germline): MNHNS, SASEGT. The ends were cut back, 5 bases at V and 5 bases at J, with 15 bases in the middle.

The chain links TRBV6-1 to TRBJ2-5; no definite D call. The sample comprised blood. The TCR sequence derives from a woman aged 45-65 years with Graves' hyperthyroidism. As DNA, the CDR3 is TGTGCCAGCAGTTACCCCTCCGGGCGGGAGACCCAGTACTTC. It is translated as CASSYPSGRETQYF.